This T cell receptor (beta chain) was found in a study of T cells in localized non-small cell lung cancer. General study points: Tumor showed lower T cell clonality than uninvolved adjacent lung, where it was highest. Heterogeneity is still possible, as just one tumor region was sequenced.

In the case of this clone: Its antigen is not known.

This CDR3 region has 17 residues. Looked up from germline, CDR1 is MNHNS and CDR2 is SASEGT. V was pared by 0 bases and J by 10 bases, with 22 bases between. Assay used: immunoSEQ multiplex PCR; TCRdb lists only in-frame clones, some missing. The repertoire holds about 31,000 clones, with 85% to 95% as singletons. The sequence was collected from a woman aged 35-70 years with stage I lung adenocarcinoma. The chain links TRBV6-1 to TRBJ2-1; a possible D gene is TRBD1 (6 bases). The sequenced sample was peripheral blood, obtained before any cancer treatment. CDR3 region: CASSEAQGSAWGREQFF. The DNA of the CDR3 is TGTGCCAGCAGTGAAGCGCAGGGGTCGGCATGGGGCAGGGAGCAGTTCTTC.